One T cell receptor beta chain is described in this entry. Its antigen remains unidentified. The method was immunoSEQ multiplex PCR; TCRdb's version includes in-frame clones alone and lacks a portion of them. This sample has tens of thousands of clones, with approximately 84% found just once. This specimen comes from a study of T cells in localized non-small cell lung cancer. Germline CDR1 reads SGHAT; CDR2 reads FQNNGV. Trimming cost V 1 base and J 4 bases, with 4 bases left between them. CDR3 length: 13 amino acids. Study observations and caveats: Overall survival was longer when the density of T cells in the blood was higher. Uninvolved adjacent lung had the highest recorded T cell clonality, with tumor below it. Sequence data derive from only one tumor region, so heterogeneity remains possible.

This receptor was taken from a female donor at least 60 years old with stage I lung adenocarcinoma. This sequence joins TRBV11-2 and TRBJ2-2; D is uncertain. Sequences were derived from peripheral blood, sampled before any cancer treatment. Here the CDR3 DNA reads TGTGCCAGCAGCTTAGGTGTCACCGGGGAGCTGTTTTTT. Residues: CASSLGVTGELFF. The full variable domain, in which reference TRBV11-2 and TRBJ2-2 provide the parts outside the CDR3, is EAGVAQSPRYKIIEKRQSVAFWCNPISGHATLYWYQQILGQGPKLLIQFQNNGVVDDSQLPKDRFSAERLKGVDSTLKIQPAKLEDSAVYLCASSLGVTGELFFGEGSRLTVL.